One sample yielded the 16 T cell receptor beta chains listed below, sequenced in a study of shared clonotypes between healthy human individuals. Sequenced by immunoSEQ multiplex PCR; TCRdb stores in-frame clones only, minus some. The sample holds fewer than 500,000 clones; approximately 79% are singletons and the top ten take under 15%. The source material was PBMCs. These TCRs come from a woman aged 40 to 55 in good health. Some clones in this sample may be carry-over from other donors' samples.

The rearrangement uses TRBV5-4 and TRBJ1-4, with D possibly matching TRBD1 (6 bases). Germline CDR1 SGHNT, CDR2 YYREEE (reference sequence). V lost 3 bases to trimming and J lost 8 bases, with 20 bases between them. This CDR3 has 16 amino acids. CDR3 sequence: CASSSGSTGQQEKLFF. Here the CDR3 DNA reads TGTGCCAGCAGCTCAGGGTCGACAGGACAACAGGAAAAACTGTTTTTT.

The rearrangement uses TRBV28 and TRBJ2-3; 8 bases map to TRBD2. With 6 bases clipped from V and 2 bases from J, the junction kept 10 bases outside the gene matches. Per germline, CDR1 MDHEN and CDR2 SYDVKM. The CDR3 spans 16 residues. As DNA, the CDR3 is TGTGCCAGCAGCACCCCCTGGCGGGAGGTCACAGATACGCAGTATTTT. It translates to CASSTPWREVTDTQYF.

The chain combines TRBV19 with TRBJ2-5, with TRBD1 matching 7 bases. Germline CDR1 LNHDA, CDR2 SQIVND (reference sequence). The CDR3 loop spans 15 amino acids. V shed 7 bases and J 4 bases; nucleotides not matched to a gene: 12. The CDR3 is CASTGRQGIGETQYF. The CDR3 DNA reads as TGTGCCAGTACAGGACGACAGGGTATTGGAGAGACCCAGTACTTC.

The gene calls are TRBV18 and TRBJ1-2; 7 nucleotides align to TRBD1. CDR1 and CDR2 (germline): KGHSH, LQKENI. The ends lost 2 bases at V and 4 bases at J; junction bases unmatched: 4. The CDR3 spans 14 residues. Here the CDR3 DNA reads TGTGCCAGCTCACCAGATTACAGGGGCTATGGCTACACCTTC. Translation: CASSPDYRGYGYTF. Variable domain in full (rest from reference TRBV18 and TRBJ1-2): NAGVMQNPRHLVRRRGQEARLRCSPMKGHSHVYWYRQLPEEGLKFMVYLQKENIIDESGMPKERFSAEFPKEGPSILRIQQVVRGDSAAYFCASSPDYRGYGYTFGSGTRLTVV.

The CDR3 protein is CASSQTGFKADTQYF. The CDR3, as DNA: TGTGCCAGCAGCCAAACAGGGTTTAAGGCAGATACGCAGTATTTT. The rearrangement uses TRBV11-2 and TRBJ2-3; D may be TRBD1 (6 bases). CDR3 size: 15 residues. V was trimmed by 5 bases and J by 4 bases, leaving 16 bases between them. Per the germline V gene, CDR1 is SGHAT and CDR2 is FQNNGV.

About this clone itself: Germline is not matched at one junction end, which may reflect a read error. The V call is TRBV19, the J call TRBJ2-1; no clear D. Germline V gene sequence: CDR1 LNHDA, CDR2 SQIVND (reference sequence). This CDR3 spans 12 amino acids. The CDR3 loop is CASSISPRFQVF. DNA for the CDR3: TGTGCCAGTAGTATCAGTCCTAGGTTTCAAGTCTTC.

Regarding this clone: Since a much larger clone is just one base distant, this may be a read error. This chain links TRBV30 with TRBJ2-1; D is tentatively TRBD1 or TRBD2 (6 bases each). The germline V gene has CDR1 GTSNPN and CDR2 SVGIG (reference sequence). The CDR3 runs to 17 residues. The CDR3 sequence is CAWRGGLGGRTYSEQFF. The CDR3 bases are TGTGCCTGGAGGGGTGGATTAGGGGGGCGCACCTACAGTGAGCAGTTCTTC. Looking up the rest from reference TRBV30 and TRBJ2-1 gives the full variable domain: SQTIHQWPATLVQPVGSPLSLECTVEGTSNPNLYWYRQAAGRGLQLLFYSVGIGQISSEVPQNLSASRPQDRQFILSSKKLLLSDSGFYLCAWRGGLGGRTYSEQFFGPGTRLTVL.

The rearrangement uses TRBV2 and TRBJ2-1; 12 bases are a match to TRBD2. This CDR3 has 15 residues. V shed 6 bases, J shed 7 bases, and the junction held 7 bases outside the gene matches. The germline V gene has CDR1 SNHLY and CDR2 FYNNEI. The CDR3 DNA is TGTGCCAGCAGGAAAGGACTAGCGGGATCGAATGAGCAGTTCTTC. As protein: CASRKGLAGSNEQFF.

J is TRBJ2-5 and V is TRBV28; maybe TRBD2 (6 bases). Germline V CDR1 and CDR2: MDHEN, SYDVKM. V was shortened by 6 bases and J by 1 base, with 18 bases between the two germline ends. The CDR3 is 16 amino acids. The CDR3 reads CASSQLGLNFQETQYF. The CDR3 nucleotides are TGTGCCAGCAGCCAACTTGGACTAAACTTCCAAGAGACCCAGTACTTC.

This sequence joins TRBV2 and TRBJ1-4; 9 bases line up with TRBD1. V was clipped by 4 bases and J by 8 bases; unmatched bases: 8. Germline-derived CDR1 and CDR2 are SNHLY and FYNNEI. This CDR3 contains 15 residues. The CDR3 DNA is TGTGCCAGCAGTGTGGGGGACAGGGACGGGGAAAAACTGTTTTTT. The encoded protein is CASSVGDRDGEKLFF.

The rearrangement joins TRBV18 to TRBJ1-5; TRBD1 might be the D (6 bases). This CDR3 has 16 amino acids. Trimming shortened V by 6 bases and J by 1 base, and 16 bases separated the two germline ends. Germline V gene data show CDR1 as KGHSH and CDR2 as LQKENI. Written as DNA, the CDR3 is TGTGCCAGCTCTTCGACGCAGGGGTTAAGCAATCAGCCCCAGCATTTT. Its translation: CASSSTQGLSNQPQHF.

This chain links TRBV10-2 with TRBJ2-5, with D tentatively TRBD1 (7 bases). The J call may be incorrect, as the DNA end agrees better with TRBJ2-7. Germline V gives CDR1 WSHSY, CDR2 SAAADI. The CDR3 length is 16 residues. CDR3 DNA sequence: TGCGCCAGCAGTGAGTCGATCTCAGGGGGGCGATCCGAGCAGTACTTC. This encodes CASSESISGGRSEQYF.

V and J are TRBV9 and TRBJ2-2; perhaps TRBD1 as D (5 bases). The CDR3 is 12 residues long. V was clipped by 4 bases and J by 8 bases, with 9 bases between them. CDR1 SGDLS and CDR2 YYNGEE come from the germline V gene. The CDR3 bases are TGTGCCAGCAGCAGACAGAGGGGGGAGCTGTTTTTT. Translated, it gives CASSRQRGELFF.

The chain links TRBV29-1 to TRBJ1-2, with D perhaps TRBD1 (6 bases). Trimming pared 7 bases from V and 4 bases from J, leaving 19 bases between. CDR1 and CDR2 (germline): SQVTM, ANQGSEA. CDR3 length: 14 residues. The chain's CDR3 is CSATSRSGVYGYTF. The CDR3 DNA reads as TGCAGCGCCACCTCCCGGTCAGGGGTCTATGGCTACACCTTC.

As to this clone: This CDR3 is also generated by other DNA sequences in the sample. The chain carries TRBV19 and TRBJ1-1; tentatively, D is TRBD1 (5 bases). The CDR3 consists of 13 residues. In germline, CDR1 is LNHDA, CDR2 SQIVND (reference sequence). Deletions cut 4 bases from V and 1 base from J, with 7 bases between. CDR3 loop: CASSSTGNTEAFF. The DNA for the CDR3 is TGTGCCAGTAGTAGTACAGGGAACACTGAAGCTTTCTTT.

The chain combines TRBV27 with TRBJ1-1; no clear D gene. Germline CDR1 reads MNHEY; CDR2 reads SMNVEV (reference sequence). V gave up 5 bases and J gave up 5 bases, with 18 bases separating them. The CDR3 is made up of 15 amino acids. CDR3 DNA sequence: TGTGCCAGCAGTGATTTCCCCGTGACGGTAACTGAAGCTTTCTTT. Translation gives CASSDFPVTVTEAFF.